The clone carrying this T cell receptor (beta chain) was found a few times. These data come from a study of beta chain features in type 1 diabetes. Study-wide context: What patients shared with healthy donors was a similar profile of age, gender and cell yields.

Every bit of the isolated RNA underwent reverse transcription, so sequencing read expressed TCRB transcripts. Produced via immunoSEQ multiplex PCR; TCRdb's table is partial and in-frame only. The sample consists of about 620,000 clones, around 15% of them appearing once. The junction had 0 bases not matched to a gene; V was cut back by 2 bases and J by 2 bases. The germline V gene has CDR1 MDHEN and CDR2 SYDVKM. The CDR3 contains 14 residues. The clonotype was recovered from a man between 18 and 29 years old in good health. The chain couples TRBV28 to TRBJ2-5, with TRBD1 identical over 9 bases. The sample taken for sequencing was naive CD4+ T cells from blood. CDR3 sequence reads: CASSLGTGQETQYF. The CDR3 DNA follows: TGTGCCAGCAGTTTAGGGACAGGGCAAGAGACCCAGTACTTC.